This T cell receptor (beta chain) is drawn from a study of TIL therapy for anti-PD-1-resistant metastatic lung cancer. A note on this clone: The target antigen is unknown.

Time point reported: pre-treatment sample, taken before nivolumab and TIL therapy. Pleural nodules or supraclavicular lymph nodes made up most of the excised metastases sampled. The immunoSEQ assay was v3. Produced via immunoSEQ multiplex PCR; TCRdb's table is partial and in-frame only. The repertoire holds fewer than 30,000 clones, with about 63% as singletons. The study, taken as a whole, reports: The cohort had more treatment-naive, never-smoker and oncogene-addicted patients than typical.

The sample in question was tumor tissue, obtained at baseline. This clonotype was sampled from a woman between 25 and 85 years old with non-small cell lung cancer.

CDR3 DNA sequence: TGCGCCAGCAGTGAGCTAGCGGGAGGCGTCACCGGGGAGCTGTTTTTT. This sequence encodes CASSELAGGVTGELFF. V is TRBV10-2 and J is TRBJ2-2; 11 bases are shared with TRBD2. Looked up from germline, CDR1 is WSHSY and CDR2 is SAAADI. CDR3 length: 16 amino acids. Trimming took 2 bases from V and 4 from J; bases not matched to a gene: 3.